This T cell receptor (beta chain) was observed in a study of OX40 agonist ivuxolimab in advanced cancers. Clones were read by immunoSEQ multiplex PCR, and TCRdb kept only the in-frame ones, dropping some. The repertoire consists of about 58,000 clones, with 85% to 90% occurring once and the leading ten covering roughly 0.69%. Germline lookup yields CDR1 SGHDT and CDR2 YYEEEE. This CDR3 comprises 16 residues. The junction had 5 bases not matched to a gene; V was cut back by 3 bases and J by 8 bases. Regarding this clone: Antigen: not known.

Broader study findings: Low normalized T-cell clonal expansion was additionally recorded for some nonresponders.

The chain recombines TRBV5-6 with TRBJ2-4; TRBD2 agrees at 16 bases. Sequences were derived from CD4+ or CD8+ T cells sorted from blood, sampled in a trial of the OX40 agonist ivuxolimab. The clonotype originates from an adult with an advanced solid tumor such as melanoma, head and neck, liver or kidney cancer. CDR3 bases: TGTGCCAGCAGCTGGGGACTAGCGGGAGGGCGGGACATTCAGTACTTC. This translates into CASSWGLAGGRDIQYF.